These 9 T cell receptor beta chains share one sample of origin, sequenced in a study of blood T cell repertoires in COVID-19. The data were produced by immunoSEQ multiplex PCR, yet TCRdb's version contains in-frame clones alone and is incomplete. The sample has some 180,000 clones, approximately 88% seen once; the top ten hold 6.5% to 9%. Sequencing used peripheral blood. These receptor sequences come from a woman in her thirties or forties with COVID-19, enrolled during active disease.

The CDR3 nucleotides are TGCAGCGTTGTTGATCCGGGGAGCACTGAAGCTTTCTTT. Translation: CSVVDPGSTEAFF. V and J are TRBV29-1 and TRBJ1-1; D not resolved. This CDR3 comprises 13 residues. Trimming removed 4 bases from V and 4 bases from J, with 13 bases in between. Germline V CDR1 and CDR2: SQVTM, ANQGSEA.

The J gene is TRBJ1-2, the V gene TRBV28; 7 bases match TRBD1. Trimming cost V 5 bases and J 8 bases; bases outside gene matches: 8. The germline CDR1 and CDR2 sequences are MDHEN and SYDVKM. This CDR3 region has 13 residues. As DNA, the CDR3 is TGTGCCAGCAGTGCTGACAGGGTTAACGGCTACACCTTC. It encodes CASSADRVNGYTF.

This rearrangement joins TRBV28 to TRBJ1-2; 12 positions agree with TRBD1. V dropped 6 bases and J dropped 8; count of bases not matched to a gene: 10. Germline CDR1 is MDHEN and CDR2 is SYDVKM. The CDR3 contains 15 residues. The CDR3, as DNA: TGTGCCAGCAGCTCCCGGGACAGGGGGCTTGGGGGCTACACCTTC. Translation: CASSSRDRGLGGYTF.

The rearrangement links TRBV6-5 to TRBJ1-1, with 7 positions matching TRBD1. Germline V lookup: CDR1 MNHEY, CDR2 SVGAGI. The CDR3 contains 13 residues. The CDR3 bases are TGTGCTTTTCCGGGACAGCTGAACACTGAAGCTTTCTTT. Translation: CAFPGQLNTEAFF.

J is TRBJ2-7 and V is TRBV9; 12 bases map to TRBD1. The ends lost 3 bases at V and 5 bases at J; junction bases unmatched: 3. Germline CDR1 is SGDLS and CDR2 is YYNGEE. The CDR3 contains 14 residues. This CDR3 is CASSAGTGGHEQYF. The CDR3 bases are TGTGCCAGCAGCGCCGGGACAGGGGGCCACGAGCAGTACTTC.

V gene TRBV7-8 combines with J gene TRBJ2-1; 7 bases are a match to TRBD1. The germline gives CDR1 SGHVS, CDR2 FQNEAQ. This CDR3 is 13 amino acids long. The V segment lost 6 bases and the J segment 6 bases; nucleotides outside the gene matches: 5. In nucleotides, the CDR3 is TGTGCCAGCAGTCCCAGACAGGGCAATGAGCAGTTCTTC. This encodes CASSPRQGNEQFF.

This chain joins TRBV23-1 and TRBJ1-5, with 8 bases matching TRBD1. TRBV23-1 qualifies as an ORF whose function is uncertain. V lost 3 bases, J lost 0 bases, and 4 bases stayed unmatched. The CDR3 has 16 residues. CDR3 sequence: CASSHTQGASNQPQHF. CDR3 DNA: TGCGCCAGCAGTCACACGCAGGGGGCTAGCAATCAGCCCCAGCATTTT.

The rearrangement links TRBV27 to TRBJ1-6; 7 bases map to TRBD1. Germline lookup yields CDR1 MNHEY and CDR2 SMNVEV (reference sequence). Trimming took 5 bases from V and 7 from J; bases not matched to a gene: 2. The CDR3 is 13 amino acids. CDR3 bases: TGTGCCAGCAGTAAAGGGGGCAATTCACCCCTCCACTTT. It specifies CASSKGGNSPLHF.

The rearrangement links TRBV27 to TRBJ1-1; D may be TRBD1 (5 bases). V dropped 3 bases and J dropped 2 bases, with 16 bases sitting between them. This CDR3 comprises 16 residues. Germline V gene data show CDR1 as MNHEY and CDR2 as SMNVEV (reference sequence). The CDR3 reads CASSFWGVDPNTEAFF. The CDR3 DNA sequence: TGTGCCAGCAGTTTTTGGGGGGTCGATCCCAACACTGAAGCTTTCTTT.